Given below is one T cell receptor (beta chain) in context. These data come from a study of T-cell reconstitution after alpha-beta-depleted transplantation in children. TCRbeta library preparation incorporated unique molecular identifiers. MiXCR, run by TCRdb on the PCR reads, gives a single entry per CDR3 protein. The sample consists of hundreds of thousands of distinct CDR3 sequences, about an eighth of them appearing once. This CDR3 has 13 amino acids. Losses at the gene ends were 7 bases for V and 5 bases for J; bases not matched to a gene: 4. From germline, CDR1 is SGHVS and CDR2 FQNEAQ. The TCR comes from a girl aged 2 to 10 with congenital amegakaryocytic thrombocytopenia, due to receive a stem cell transplant. Sequencing used PBMCs, obtained before TCRalphabeta/CD19-depleted stem cell transplant. The chain employs TRBV7-8 and TRBJ1-1; TRBD1 matches 10 bases. For the CDR3, the DNA is TGTGCCAGCAAGGACAGGGGGTGGACTGAAGCTTTCTTT. Residues: CASKDRGWTEAFF.